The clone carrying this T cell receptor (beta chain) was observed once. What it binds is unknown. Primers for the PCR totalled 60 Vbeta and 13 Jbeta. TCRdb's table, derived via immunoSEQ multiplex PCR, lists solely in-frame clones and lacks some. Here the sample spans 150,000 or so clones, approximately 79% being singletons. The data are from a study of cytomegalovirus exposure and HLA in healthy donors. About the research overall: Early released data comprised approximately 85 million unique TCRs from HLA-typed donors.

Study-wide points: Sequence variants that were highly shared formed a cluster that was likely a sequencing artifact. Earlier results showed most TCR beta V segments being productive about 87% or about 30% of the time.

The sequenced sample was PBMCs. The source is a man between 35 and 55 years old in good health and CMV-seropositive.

CDR3 in amino acids: CASSDRPGGAYTQYF. CDR3 nucleotides: TGTGCCAGCAGTGATCGACCGGGGGGGGCGTATACGCAGTATTTT. V is TRBV6-4 and J is TRBJ2-3; 8 nucleotides match TRBD2. Trimming cost V 3 bases and J 7 bases; bases outside gene matches: 9. The CDR3 loop spans 15 amino acids. Germline V gene lookup returns CDR1 MRHNA and CDR2 SNTAGT.